The 23 T cell receptor beta chains in this list originate from one sample, sequenced in a study of memory CD8 T cells in hepatitis C reinfection. Time point here: peak reinfection, 3 to 8 weeks after reinfection detection. Sorted cells were sequenced directly ex vivo without any in vitro expansion. The method was immunoSEQ multiplex PCR; TCRdb's version includes in-frame clones alone and lacks a portion of them. The sample includes 35,000 to 50,000 clones, 88% of them seen just once. Specimen: naive CD8+ T cells sorted from blood. The receptors come from a young man with hepatitis C virus infection.

For this clone: The same CDR3 also results from other DNA sequences found in this sample. This chain connects TRBV27 to TRBJ2-2; possible D gene TRBD1, 7 bases. The germline V gene encodes CDR1 MNHEY and CDR2 SMNVEV (reference sequence). The CDR3 runs to 14 residues. The ends were cut back, 3 bases at V and 6 bases at J, with 11 bases in the middle. The CDR3 protein is CASSFGRGAGELFF. The CDR3, as DNA: TGTGCCAGCAGTTTCGGCAGGGGGGCCGGGGAGCTGTTTTTT.

The chain uses TRBV4-1 and TRBJ1-1, with TRBD1 as a possible D gene (6 bases). Germline CDR1 and CDR2: MGHRA and YSYEKL. The V and J ends lost 0 bases and 8 bases respectively, with 13 bases between them. The CDR3 runs 14 residues. CDR3 sequence reads: CASSQDRGGLEAFF. CDR3 DNA sequence: TGCGCCAGCAGCCAAGATAGGGGGGGCTTGGAAGCTTTCTTT.

This clone was seen more than once but under ten times. Here the CDR3 DNA reads TGTGCCAGCAGCATTTGGACATGTACAACCCTGTACGAGCAGTACTTC. Translation gives CASSIWTCTTLYEQYF. The V and J genes are TRBV21-1 and TRBJ2-7; the D call in the table, TRBD1, was not verified against the DNA. TRBV21-1 is described as a pseudogene. This CDR3 has 16 amino acids.

The chain joins TRBV9 to TRBJ2-7; maybe TRBD1 (7 bases). CDR1 and CDR2 from the germline V gene are SGDLS and YYNGEE. The V end was cut by 0 bases, the J end by 4 bases, with 14 bases between. This CDR3 comprises 15 residues. The CDR3 sequence: CASSVAGGTEYEQYF. Here the CDR3 DNA reads TGTGCCAGCAGCGTAGCCGGCGGGACAGAGTACGAGCAGTACTTC.

The genes are TRBV7-9 and TRBJ2-3; 13 nucleotides match TRBD2. Trimming removed 5 bases from V and 0 bases from J; junction bases left unmatched: 11. This CDR3 comprises 19 residues. Germline loops: CDR1 SEHNR, CDR2 FQNEAQ (reference sequence). The CDR3: CASSPPPGLAGTSTDTQYF. The CDR3 bases are TGTGCCAGCAGCCCGCCCCCGGGACTAGCGGGGACTAGCACAGATACGCAGTATTTT.

This clone was counted a few times. This chain joins TRBV7-6 and TRBJ2-7, with a tentative D call TRBD1 (6 bases). Trimming pared 8 bases from V and 4 bases from J, leaving 15 bases between. The CDR3 runs 13 residues. Per germline, CDR1 SGHVS and CDR2 FNYEAQ. CDR3 nucleotides: TGTGCCAGCGGGAAGACAGGAACATACGAGCAGTACGTC. Residues: CASGKTGTYEQYV.

CDR3 DNA sequence: TGTGCCAGCAGCCAAGGTGGGCCGGGACAGATGAACACTGAAGCTTTCTTT. This encodes CASSQGGPGQMNTEAFF. The chain is built from TRBV4-2 and TRBJ1-1; 7 bases fit TRBD1. Per the germline V gene, CDR1 is LGHNA and CDR2 is YNFKEQ. J was trimmed by 0 bases and V by 1 base; bases with no gene match: 8. The CDR3 has 17 residues.

The V call is TRBV7-9, the J call TRBJ2-1; D might be TRBD2 (6 bases). The V gene lost 1 base and the J gene lost 0 bases, with 10 bases spanning the gap. Germline V gives CDR1 SEHNR, CDR2 FQNEAQ (reference sequence). There are 16 residues in the CDR3. In nucleotides, the CDR3 is TGTGCCAGCAGCTTAGACGGGGGATCCTCCTACAATGAGCAGTTCTTC. Translation: CASSLDGGSSYNEQFF.

A single count supports this clone. The CDR3 region is CASTLGGTGELFF. The CDR3 DNA sequence: TGTGCCAGCACCTTGGGGGGTACCGGGGAGCTGTTTTTT. J is TRBJ2-2 and V is TRBV6-5; maybe TRBD2 (6 bases). This CDR3 is built from 13 residues. V was pared by 7 bases and J by 5 bases, with 11 bases between. The germline gives CDR1 MNHEY, CDR2 SVGAGI.

The chain links TRBV6-6 to TRBJ2-5, with 7 positions matching TRBD2. There are 14 residues in the CDR3. CDR1 and CDR2 from the germline V gene are MNHNY and SVGAGI (reference sequence). The J segment lost 5 bases and the V segment lost 6 bases, leaving 9 bases of the junction unmatched. In DNA form, the CDR3 reads TGTGCCAGCAGCTCTAGACTAGCAGGGGAGACCCAGTACTTC. Translated: CASSSRLAGETQYF.

Within the sample, this clone is medium-sized. The chain recombines TRBV4-1 with TRBJ2-1, with 9 bases matching TRBD1. The CDR3 has 17 residues. Losses at the gene ends were 0 bases for V and 8 bases for J; bases not matched to a gene: 11. CDR1 and CDR2 from the germline V gene are MGHRA and YSYEKL. CDR3 DNA sequence: TGCGCCAGCAGCCAAGATGTCTCGGGACAGGGTGACGATGAGCAGTTCTTC. It translates to CASSQDVSGQGDDEQFF.

The chain combines TRBV10-1 with TRBJ1-2; 9 bases map to TRBD1. This CDR3 region has 13 residues. V shed 5 bases, J shed 6 bases, and the junction held 4 bases outside the gene matches. Germline V gene sequence: CDR1 WNHNN, CDR2 SYGVQD (reference sequence). DNA for the CDR3: TGCGCCAGCAGTAGGGACAGGGACGATGGCTACACCTTC. As protein: CASSRDRDDGYTF.

The V call is TRBV5-1, the J call TRBJ2-1; D is possibly TRBD1 (6 bases). V was pared by 4 bases and J by 0 bases, with 11 bases between. CDR1 is SGHRS, CDR2 YFSETQ, per germline. CDR3 length equals 15 residues. The CDR3 region is CASSPGDTSYNEQFF. The CDR3 DNA is TGCGCCAGCAGCCCTGGGGACACCTCCTACAATGAGCAGTTCTTC.

The V and J genes are TRBV6-1 and TRBJ1-2; 9 bases are shared with TRBD1. CDR1 and CDR2 (germline): MNHNS, SASEGT. The CDR3 has 15 residues. Trimming cost V 4 bases and J 5 bases; bases outside gene matches: 8. The chain's CDR3 is CASSAAGGQGYGYTF. The CDR3 region has the DNA TGTGCCAGCAGTGCTGCGGGCGGACAGGGGTATGGCTACACCTTC.

The CDR3 here is CASSYRPSGDEQFF. In nucleotides, the CDR3 is TGTGCCAGCAGTTACCGGCCTAGCGGCGATGAGCAGTTCTTC. This sequence joins TRBV6-5 and TRBJ2-1, with 7 bases identical to TRBD2. V lost 2 bases to trimming and J lost 8 bases; unmatched junction nucleotides: 6. The CDR3 contains 14 residues. The germline CDR1 and CDR2 sequences are MNHEY and SVGAGI.

The V call is TRBV6-5, the J call TRBJ2-5; D is undetermined. The tail of the sequence fits TRBJ2-7 better, so the J call may be wrong. Germline assignment: CDR1 MNHEY and CDR2 SVGAGI. The CDR3 spans 13 residues. CDR3 DNA sequence: TGTGCCAGCAGTTACAGTGATACTTACGAGCAGTACTTC. Translated, it gives CASSYSDTYEQYF.

The chain carries TRBV29-1 and TRBJ2-7, with 8 bases matching TRBD1. Germline V gives CDR1 SQVTM, CDR2 ANQGSEA. V lost 4 bases and J lost 4; bases outside the gene matches: 6. This CDR3 region has 13 residues. The CDR3 sequence is CSVVDRGRYEQYF. CDR3 in DNA: TGCAGCGTTGTAGACAGGGGCAGGTACGAGCAGTACTTC.

The chain couples TRBV10-1 to TRBJ2-4; maybe TRBD1 (5 bases). The V end lost 8 bases, the J end lost 3 bases, and 14 bases lay between the germline ends. This CDR3 comprises 14 residues. Germline CDR1 is WNHNN and CDR2 is SYGVQD (reference sequence). The CDR3 protein is CASEGVCCKNIQYF. The CDR3 nucleotides are TGCGCCAGCGAAGGGGTTTGTTGCAAAAACATTCAGTACTTC.

The J gene is TRBJ2-7, the V gene TRBV19, with D possibly being TRBD1 (5 bases). The CDR3 consists of 13 residues. V lost 4 bases and J 3 bases, leaving 10 bases between the germline ends. The germline V gene encodes CDR1 LNHDA and CDR2 SQIVND (reference sequence). The CDR3, as DNA: TGTGCCAGTAGTAAAGGACAAAACTACGAGCAGTACTTC. Translation gives CASSKGQNYEQYF.

The chain uses TRBV9 and TRBJ2-3, with 7 bases lining up with TRBD2. V shed 2 bases and J 5 bases; nucleotides not matched to a gene: 5. The length of the CDR3 is 14 residues. CDR1 and CDR2 (germline): SGDLS, YYNGEE. CDR3 nucleotides: TGTGCCAGCAGCGTCGCTGGGGGGGGAGATACGCAGTATTTT. The encoded protein is CASSVAGGGDTQYF.

The chain recombines TRBV9 with TRBJ2-1; no definite D call. Trimming stripped 0 bases from V and 10 bases from J, with 11 bases between. This CDR3 has 13 residues. The germline gives CDR1 SGDLS, CDR2 YYNGEE. In DNA form, the CDR3 reads TGTGCCAGCAGCGTAGTAGGAGTTGGGGAGCAGTTCTTC. It is translated as CASSVVGVGEQFF. Full variable domain (missing parts from reference TRBV9 and TRBJ2-1): DSGVTQTPKHLITATGQRVTLRCSPRSGDLSVYWYQQSLDQGLQFLIQYYNGEERAKGNILERFSAQQFPDLHSELNLSSLELGDSALYFCASSVVGVGEQFFGPGTRLTVL.

The gene calls are TRBV10-3 and TRBJ2-1, with 8 positions matching TRBD2. Germline V gives CDR1 ENHRY, CDR2 SYGVKD. The J segment lost 6 bases and the V segment lost 3 bases, leaving 10 bases of the junction unmatched. This CDR3 is built from 16 residues. In DNA form, the CDR3 reads TGTGCCATCAGTGATGACGAAACGGGGGGGATCAATGAGCAGTTCTTC. This sequence encodes CAISDDETGGINEQFF.

The chain combines TRBV7-4 with TRBJ2-7; 8 positions agree with TRBD1. Germline V gene lookup returns CDR1 SGHVT and CDR2 SQSDAQ. The CDR3 is 14 amino acids. Losses at the gene ends were 4 bases for V and 5 bases for J; bases not matched to a gene: 7. This CDR3 is CASSSDRGGNEQYV. DNA of the CDR3: TGTGCCAGCAGCTCCGACAGGGGTGGTAACGAGCAGTACGTC.